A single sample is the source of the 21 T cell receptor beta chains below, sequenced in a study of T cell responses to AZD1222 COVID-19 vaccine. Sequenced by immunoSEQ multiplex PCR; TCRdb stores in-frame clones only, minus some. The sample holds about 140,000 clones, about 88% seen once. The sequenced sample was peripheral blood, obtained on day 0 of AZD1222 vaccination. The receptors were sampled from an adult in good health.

DNA for the CDR3: TGTGCCAGTAACGACAGGGAAGCTTTCTTT. Its protein product is CASNDREAFF. The V call is TRBV19, the J call TRBJ1-1; the D gene is possibly TRBD1 (6 bases). The CDR3 is 10 amino acids. V lost 7 bases to trimming and J lost 8 bases, with 8 bases between them. Germline values: CDR1 LNHDA, CDR2 SQIVND (reference sequence).

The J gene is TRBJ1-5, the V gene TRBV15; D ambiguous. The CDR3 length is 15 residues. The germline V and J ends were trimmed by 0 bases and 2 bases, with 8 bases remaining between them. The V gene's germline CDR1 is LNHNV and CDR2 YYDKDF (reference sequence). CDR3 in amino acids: CATSREETRNQPQHF. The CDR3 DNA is TGTGCCACCAGCAGAGAGGAGACACGCAATCAGCCCCAGCATTTT.

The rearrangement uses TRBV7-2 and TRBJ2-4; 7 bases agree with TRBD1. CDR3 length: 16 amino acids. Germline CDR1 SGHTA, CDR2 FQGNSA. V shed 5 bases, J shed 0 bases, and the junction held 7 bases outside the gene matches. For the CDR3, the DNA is TGTGCCAGCAGCCCCAGGGGGACATTAGCCAAAAACATTCAGTACTTC. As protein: CASSPRGTLAKNIQYF.

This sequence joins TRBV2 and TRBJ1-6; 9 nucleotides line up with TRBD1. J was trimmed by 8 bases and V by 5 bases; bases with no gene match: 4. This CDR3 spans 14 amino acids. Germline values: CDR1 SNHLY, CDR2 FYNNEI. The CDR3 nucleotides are TGTGCCAGCAGTCCGGGACAGGGCTATTCACCCCTCCACTTT. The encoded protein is CASSPGQGYSPLHF.

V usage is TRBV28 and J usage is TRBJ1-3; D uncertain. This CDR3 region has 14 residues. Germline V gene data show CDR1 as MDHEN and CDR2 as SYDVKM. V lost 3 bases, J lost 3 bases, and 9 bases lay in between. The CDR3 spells CASSLTGGGNTIYF. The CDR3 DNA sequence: TGTGCCAGCAGTTTGACCGGAGGTGGAAACACCATATATTTT.

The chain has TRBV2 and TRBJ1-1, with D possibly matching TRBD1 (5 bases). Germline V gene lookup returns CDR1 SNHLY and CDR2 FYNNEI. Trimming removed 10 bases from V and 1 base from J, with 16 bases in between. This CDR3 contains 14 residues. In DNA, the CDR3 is TGTGCCACATTACCAGGGAGGCCGAACACTGAAGCTTTCTTT. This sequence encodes CATLPGRPNTEAFF.

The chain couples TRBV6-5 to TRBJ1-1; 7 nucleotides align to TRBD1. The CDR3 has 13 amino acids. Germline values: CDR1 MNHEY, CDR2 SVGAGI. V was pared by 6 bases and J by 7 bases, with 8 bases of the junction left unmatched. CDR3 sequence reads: CASRTGQVVEAFF. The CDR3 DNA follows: TGTGCCAGCAGGACAGGACAGGTCGTTGAAGCTTTCTTT.

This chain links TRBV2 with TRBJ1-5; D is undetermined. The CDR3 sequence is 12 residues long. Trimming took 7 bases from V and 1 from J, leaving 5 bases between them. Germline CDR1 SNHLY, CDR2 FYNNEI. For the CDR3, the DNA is TGTGCCAGCAAAAGGAGCAATCAGCCCCAGCATTTT. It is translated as CASKRSNQPQHF.

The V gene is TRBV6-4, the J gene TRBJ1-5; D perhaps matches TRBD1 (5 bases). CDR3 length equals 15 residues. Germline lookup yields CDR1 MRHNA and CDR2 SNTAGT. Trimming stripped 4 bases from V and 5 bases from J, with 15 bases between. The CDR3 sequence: CASSGGGVKDQPQHF. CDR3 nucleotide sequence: TGTGCCAGCAGTGGCGGGGGGGTTAAAGATCAGCCCCAGCATTTT.

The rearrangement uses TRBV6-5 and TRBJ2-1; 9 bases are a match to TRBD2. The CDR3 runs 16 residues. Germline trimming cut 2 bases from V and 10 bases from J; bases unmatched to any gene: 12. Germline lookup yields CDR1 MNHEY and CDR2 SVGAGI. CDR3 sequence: CASSYASGGGAGEQFF. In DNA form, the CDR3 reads TGTGCCAGCAGTTACGCCTCGGGCGGGGGGGCAGGAGAGCAGTTCTTC.

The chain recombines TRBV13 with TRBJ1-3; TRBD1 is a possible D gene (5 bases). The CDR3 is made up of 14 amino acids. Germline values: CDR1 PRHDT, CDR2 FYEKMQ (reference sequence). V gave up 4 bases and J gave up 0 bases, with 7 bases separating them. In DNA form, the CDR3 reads TGTGCCAGCAGCTGGGGGTTCTCTGGAAACACCATATATTTT. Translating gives CASSWGFSGNTIYF.

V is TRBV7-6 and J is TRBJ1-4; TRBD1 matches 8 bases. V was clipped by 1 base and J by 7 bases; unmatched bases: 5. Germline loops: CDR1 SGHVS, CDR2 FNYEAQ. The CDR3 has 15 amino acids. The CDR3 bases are TGTGCCAGCAGCTTAGGGACAGGGAGTGTTGAAAAACTGTTTTTT. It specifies CASSLGTGSVEKLFF.

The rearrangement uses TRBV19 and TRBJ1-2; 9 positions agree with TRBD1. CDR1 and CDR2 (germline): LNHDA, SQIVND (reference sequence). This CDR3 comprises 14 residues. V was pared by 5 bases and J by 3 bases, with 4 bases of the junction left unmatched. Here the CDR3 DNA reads TGTGCCAGTAGTCAGACAGGGGGTCACTATGGCTACACCTTC. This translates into CASSQTGGHYGYTF.

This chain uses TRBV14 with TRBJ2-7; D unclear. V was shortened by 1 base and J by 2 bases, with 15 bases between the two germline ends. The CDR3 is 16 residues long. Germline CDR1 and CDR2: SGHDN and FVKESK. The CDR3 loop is CASSQGTGRLTYEQYF. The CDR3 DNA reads TGTGCCAGCAGCCAAGGAACGGGCCGCTTGACCTACGAGCAGTACTTC.

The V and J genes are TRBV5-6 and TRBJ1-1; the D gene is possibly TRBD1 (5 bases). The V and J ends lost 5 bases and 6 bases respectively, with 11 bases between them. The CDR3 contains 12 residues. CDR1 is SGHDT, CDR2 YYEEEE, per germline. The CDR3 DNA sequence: TGTGCCAGCAGATCGAGGGGTCCTGAAGCTTTCTTT. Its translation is CASRSRGPEAFF. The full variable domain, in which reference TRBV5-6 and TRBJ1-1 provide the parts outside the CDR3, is DAGVTQSPTHLIKTRGQQVTLRCSPKSGHDTVSWYQQALGQGPQFIFQYYEEEERQRGNFPDRFSGHQFPNYSSELNVNALLLGDSALYLCASRSRGPEAFFGQGTRLTVV.

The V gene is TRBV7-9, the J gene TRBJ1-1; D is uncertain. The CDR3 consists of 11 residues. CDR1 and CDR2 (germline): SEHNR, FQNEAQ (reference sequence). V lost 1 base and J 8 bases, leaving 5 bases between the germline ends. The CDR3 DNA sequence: TGTGCCAGCAGCTTAGTACAGGAAGCTTTCTTT. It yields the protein CASSLVQEAFF.

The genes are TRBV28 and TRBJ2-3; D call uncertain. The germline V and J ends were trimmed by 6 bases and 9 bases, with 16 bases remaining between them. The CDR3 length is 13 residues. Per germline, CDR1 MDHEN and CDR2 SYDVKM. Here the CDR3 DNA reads TGTGCCAGCAGCCTGGGATTCGATGGGACGCAGTATTTT. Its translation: CASSLGFDGTQYF.

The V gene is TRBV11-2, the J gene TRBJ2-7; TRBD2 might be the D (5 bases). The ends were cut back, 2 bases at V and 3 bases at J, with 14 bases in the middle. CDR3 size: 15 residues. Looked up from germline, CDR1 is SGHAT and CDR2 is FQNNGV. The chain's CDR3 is CASSLWVGIGYEQYF. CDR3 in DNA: TGTGCCAGCAGCTTATGGGTCGGGATTGGCTACGAGCAGTACTTC.

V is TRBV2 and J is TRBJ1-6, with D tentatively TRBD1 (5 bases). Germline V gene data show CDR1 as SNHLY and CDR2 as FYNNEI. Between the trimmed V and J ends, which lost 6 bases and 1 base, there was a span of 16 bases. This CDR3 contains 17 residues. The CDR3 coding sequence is TGTGCCAGCAGCCCAAGGACATTACAATCCTATAATTCACCCCTCCACTTT. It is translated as CASSPRTLQSYNSPLHF.

The CDR3: CASFGRFISGNTIYF. The CDR3 DNA sequence: TGTGCCAGCTTCGGGAGGTTCATCTCTGGAAACACCATATATTTT. V and J are TRBV28 and TRBJ1-3; D not certain. V was pared by 8 bases and J by 0 bases, with 14 bases between. This CDR3 is 15 amino acids long. The germline CDR1 and CDR2 sequences are MDHEN and SYDVKM. Combining the CDR3 with reference TRBV28 and TRBJ1-3 gives the whole variable domain DVKVTQSSRYLVKRTGEKVFLECVQDMDHENMFWYRQDPGLGLRLIYFSYDVKMKEKGDIPEGYSVSREKKERFSLILESASTNQTSMYLCASFGRFISGNTIYFGEGSWLTVV.

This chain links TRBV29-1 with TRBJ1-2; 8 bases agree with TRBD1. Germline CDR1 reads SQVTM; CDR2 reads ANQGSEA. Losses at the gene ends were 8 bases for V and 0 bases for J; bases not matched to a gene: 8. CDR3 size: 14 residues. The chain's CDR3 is CSTQWTGSNYGYTF. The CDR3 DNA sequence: TGCAGCACCCAATGGACAGGGTCTAACTATGGCTACACCTTC.